These 6 T cell receptor beta chains came from one sample sequenced in a study of blood T cell repertoires in COVID-19 (TCRdb year 2020). The protocol used for the library was the immunoSEQ multiplex PCR assay. TCRdb holds this immuneACCESS table with in-frame rearrangements only. Some clones are missing; in checked studies, unresolved V genes explain under half, and the rest has no known cause. In all, the sample holds around 100,000 clones, and over 75% of those were seen once. The ten largest clones add up to approximately 12% of the sample. The specimen was peripheral blood. These receptor sequences come from a human donor in a cohort sampled during active or convalescent COVID-19.

The chain recombines TRBV2 with TRBJ1-4; D possibly corresponds to TRBD1 (6 bases). Germline V lookup: CDR1 SNHLY, CDR2 FYNNEI. The CDR3 is 16 amino acids. The V end lost 2 bases, the J end lost 4 bases, and 14 bases lay between the germline ends. This CDR3 is CASSEYPGQHNEKLFF. CDR3 DNA sequence: TGTGCCAGCAGTGAATACCCCGGACAGCATAATGAAAAACTGTTTTTT.

This chain joins TRBV19 and TRBJ1-4, with 10 bases identical to TRBD1. The CDR3 length is 16 residues. Germline trimming cut 4 bases from V and 4 bases from J; bases unmatched to any gene: 6. Germline-derived CDR1 and CDR2 are LNHDA and SQIVND (reference sequence). The CDR3 nucleotides read TGTGCCAGTAGTAGACCCTGGACAGGGGGTAATGAAAAACTGTTTTTT. Residues: CASSRPWTGGNEKLFF.

The chain has TRBV2 and TRBJ1-5; no firm D call. The CDR3 contains 13 residues. Trimming left V 8 bases short and J 2 bases short, with 10 bases between. Germline V gene sequence: CDR1 SNHLY, CDR2 FYNNEI. CDR3 sequence reads: CASGRDGNQPQHF. CDR3 nucleotides: TGTGCCAGCGGGCGGGATGGCAATCAGCCCCAGCATTTT.

V usage is TRBV9 and J usage is TRBJ1-2; D might be TRBD1 (5 bases). Looked up from germline, CDR1 is SGDLS and CDR2 is YYNGEE. V lost 0 bases and J lost 8, with 14 bases in between. This CDR3 is built from 14 residues. In nucleotides, the CDR3 is TGTGCCAGCAGCGTAGCGCAGGTTGGGGGGGGCTACACCTTC. It translates to CASSVAQVGGGYTF.

As regards this clone: One end of the junction does not line up with germline, which may come from a read error. This chain joins TRBV6-5 and TRBJ1-1, with 7 bases fitting TRBD1. The CDR3 sequence is 15 residues long. The germline gives CDR1 MNHEY, CDR2 SVGAGI. Here the CDR3 DNA reads TGTGCCGGCAGGGCCCTTGGACAGGTCGACACTGAAGCTTTCTTT. Protein sequence: CAGRALGQVDTEAFF.

V usage is TRBV4-2 and J usage is TRBJ2-7, with TRBD1 matching 12 bases. V lost 3 bases, J lost 5 bases, and 8 bases stayed unmatched. CDR1 is LGHNA and CDR2 is YNFKEQ in the germline V gene. CDR3 length: 16 residues. The CDR3 nucleotides read TGTGCCAGCAGCCAGAACCCGGGACAGGGGGCCGACGAGCAGTACTTC. This codes for CASSQNPGQGADEQYF.